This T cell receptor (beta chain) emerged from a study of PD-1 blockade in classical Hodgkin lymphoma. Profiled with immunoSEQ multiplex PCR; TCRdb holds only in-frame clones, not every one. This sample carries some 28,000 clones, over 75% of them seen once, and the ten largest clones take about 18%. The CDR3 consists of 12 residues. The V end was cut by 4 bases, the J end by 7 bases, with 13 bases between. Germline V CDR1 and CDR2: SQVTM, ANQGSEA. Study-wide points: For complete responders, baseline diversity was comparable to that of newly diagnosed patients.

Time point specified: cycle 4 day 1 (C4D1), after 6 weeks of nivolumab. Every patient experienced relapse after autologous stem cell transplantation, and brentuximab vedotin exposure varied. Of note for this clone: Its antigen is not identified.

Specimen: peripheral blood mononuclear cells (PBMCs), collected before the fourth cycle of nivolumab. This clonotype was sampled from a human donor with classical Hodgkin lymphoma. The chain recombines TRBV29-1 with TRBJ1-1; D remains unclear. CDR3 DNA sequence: TGCAGCGTTGTCCAGGAAGACGTTGAAGCTTTCTTT. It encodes CSVVQEDVEAFF.